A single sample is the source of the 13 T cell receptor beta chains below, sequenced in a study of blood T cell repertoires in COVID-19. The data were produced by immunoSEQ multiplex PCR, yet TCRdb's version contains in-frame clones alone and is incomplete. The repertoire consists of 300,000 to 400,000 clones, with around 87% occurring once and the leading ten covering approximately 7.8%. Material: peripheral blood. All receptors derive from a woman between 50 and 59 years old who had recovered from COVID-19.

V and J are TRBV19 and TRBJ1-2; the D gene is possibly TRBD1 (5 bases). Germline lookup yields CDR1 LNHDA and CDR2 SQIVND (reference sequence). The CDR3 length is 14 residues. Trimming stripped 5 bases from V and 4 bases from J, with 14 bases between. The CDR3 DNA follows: TGTGCCAGTAGTCCGCGACAGCTCTCCTATGGCTACACCTTC. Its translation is CASSPRQLSYGYTF.

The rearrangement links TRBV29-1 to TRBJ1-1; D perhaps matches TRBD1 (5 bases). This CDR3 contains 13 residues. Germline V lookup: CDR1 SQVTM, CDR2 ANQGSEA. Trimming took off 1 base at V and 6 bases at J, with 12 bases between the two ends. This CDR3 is CSVEGKGLAEAFF. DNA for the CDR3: TGCAGCGTTGAAGGCAAGGGGCTCGCTGAAGCTTTCTTT.

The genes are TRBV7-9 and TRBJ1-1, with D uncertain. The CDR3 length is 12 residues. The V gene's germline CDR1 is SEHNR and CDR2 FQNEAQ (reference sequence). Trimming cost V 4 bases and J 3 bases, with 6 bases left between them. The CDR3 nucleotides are TGTGCCAGCAGCTCCCAGGACACTGAAGCTTTCTTT. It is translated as CASSSQDTEAFF. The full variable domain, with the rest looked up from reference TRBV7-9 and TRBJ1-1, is DTGVSQNPRHKITKRGQNVTFRCDPISEHNRLYWYRQTLGQGPEFLTYFQNEAQLEKSRLLSDRFSAERPKGSFSTLEIQRTEQGDSAMYLCASSSQDTEAFFGQGTRLTVV.

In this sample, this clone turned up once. CDR3 in amino acids: CASSYSNRNSPLHF. DNA of the CDR3: TGTGCCAGCAGTTACTCGAACAGGAATTCACCCCTCCACTTT. The V and J genes are TRBV6-5 and TRBJ1-6; D possibly corresponds to TRBD1 (5 bases). Germline V gene data show CDR1 as MNHEY and CDR2 as SVGAGI. The CDR3 is 14 residues long. V shed 0 bases and J shed 7 bases, with 7 bases lying between them.

Here the CDR3 DNA reads TGCGCCAGCAGCCGCGTCGGCGGTGGGAACACTGAAGCTTTCTTT. Encoded protein: CASSRVGGGNTEAFF. The chain employs TRBV5-1 and TRBJ1-1; D uncertain. The length of the CDR3 is 15 residues. CDR1 SGHRS and CDR2 YFSETQ come from the germline V gene. The V gene lost 4 bases and the J gene lost 1 base, with 14 bases spanning the gap.

The CDR3 region is CASSMWQIANTGELFF. The CDR3 coding sequence is TGTGCCAGTAGTATGTGGCAGATCGCGAACACCGGGGAGCTGTTTTTT. This rearrangement joins TRBV19 to TRBJ2-2, with unresolved D. The V gene's germline CDR1 is LNHDA and CDR2 SQIVND (reference sequence). V gave up 3 bases and J gave up 0 bases, with 11 bases separating them. The CDR3 runs to 16 residues.

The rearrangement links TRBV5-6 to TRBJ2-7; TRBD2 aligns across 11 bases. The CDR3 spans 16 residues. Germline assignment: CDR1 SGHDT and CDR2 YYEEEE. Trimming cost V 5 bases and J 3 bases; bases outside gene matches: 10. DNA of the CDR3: TGTGCCAGCAGTTCCCGACTAGCGGGGCTTCTCTACGAGCAGTACTTC. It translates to CASSSRLAGLLYEQYF.

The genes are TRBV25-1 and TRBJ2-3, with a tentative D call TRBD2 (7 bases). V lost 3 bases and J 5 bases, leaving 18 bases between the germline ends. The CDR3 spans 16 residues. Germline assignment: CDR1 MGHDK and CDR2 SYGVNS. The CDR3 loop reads CASSDHAGAQVDTQYF. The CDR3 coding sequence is TGTGCCAGCAGTGATCATGCGGGGGCGCAGGTAGATACGCAGTATTTT.

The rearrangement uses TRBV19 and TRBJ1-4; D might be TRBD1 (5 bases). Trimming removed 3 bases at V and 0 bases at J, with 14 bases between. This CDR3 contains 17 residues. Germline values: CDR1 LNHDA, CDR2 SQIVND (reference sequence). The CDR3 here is CASSMEGSGATNEKLFF. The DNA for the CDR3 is TGTGCCAGTAGTATGGAGGGGAGCGGGGCAACTAATGAAAAACTGTTTTTT.

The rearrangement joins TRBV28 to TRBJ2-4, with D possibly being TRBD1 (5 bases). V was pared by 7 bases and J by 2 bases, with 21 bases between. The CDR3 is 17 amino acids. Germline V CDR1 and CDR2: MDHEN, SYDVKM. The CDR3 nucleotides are TGTGCCAGCACCCCACTCGGTCAGGGCGTGCCCAAAAACATTCAGTACTTC. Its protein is CASTPLGQGVPKNIQYF. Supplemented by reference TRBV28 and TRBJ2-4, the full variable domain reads DVKVTQSSRYLVKRTGEKVFLECVQDMDHENMFWYRQDPGLGLRLIYFSYDVKMKEKGDIPEGYSVSREKKERFSLILESASTNQTSMYLCASTPLGQGVPKNIQYFGAGTRLSVL.

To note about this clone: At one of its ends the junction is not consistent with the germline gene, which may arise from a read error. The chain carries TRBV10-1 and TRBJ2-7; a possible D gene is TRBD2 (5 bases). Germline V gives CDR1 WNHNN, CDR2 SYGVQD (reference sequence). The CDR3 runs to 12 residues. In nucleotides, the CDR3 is TGCGCCAGCCCGCCCTCCGGAGGACCACGGTGCTTC. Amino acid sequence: CASPPSGGPRCF.

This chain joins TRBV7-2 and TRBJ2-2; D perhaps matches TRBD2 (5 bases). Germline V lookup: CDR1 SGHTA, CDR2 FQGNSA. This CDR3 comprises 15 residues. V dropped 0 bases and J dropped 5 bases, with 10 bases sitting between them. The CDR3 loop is CASSLASGRTGELFF. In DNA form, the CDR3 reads TGTGCCAGCAGCTTAGCGAGTGGGAGAACCGGGGAGCTGTTTTTT. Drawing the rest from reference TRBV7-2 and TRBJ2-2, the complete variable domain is GAGVSQSPSNKVTEKGKDVELRCDPISGHTALYWYRQSLGQGLEFLIYFQGNSAPDKSGLPSDRFSAERTGGSVSTLTIQRTQQEDSAVYLCASSLASGRTGELFFGEGSRLTVL.

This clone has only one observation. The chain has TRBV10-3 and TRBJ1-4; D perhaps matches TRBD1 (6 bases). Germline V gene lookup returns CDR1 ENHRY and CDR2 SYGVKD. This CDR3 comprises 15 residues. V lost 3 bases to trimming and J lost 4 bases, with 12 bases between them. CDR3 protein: CAISEPGHYNEKLFF. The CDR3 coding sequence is TGTGCCATCAGTGAACCGGGACACTATAATGAAAAACTGTTTTTT.